These T cell receptor beta chains were read from a single sample in a study of PD-1 blockade in classical Hodgkin lymphoma. Generated by immunoSEQ multiplex PCR, the TCRdb table keeps only in-frame clones and is missing some. The sample carries roughly 15,000 clones, around 80% recorded once. Sequenced here: CD4+ T cells from blood, sampled before the fourth cycle of nivolumab. The receptor set was obtained from a human donor with classical Hodgkin lymphoma. Each CDR3 is given with its conserved first and last residue. The D gene is left open where the match is weak. Rows give clone size only sometimes, using once, few, many, or a class for an expanded clone.

abundance | j_gene | v_gene | len | d_gene | CDR3aa | CDR3nt
. | TRBJ2-7 | TRBV11-2 | 14 | . | CASSLVGRGYEQYF | TGTGCCAGCAGCTTAGTCGGCAGGGGTTACGAGCAGTACTTC
. | TRBJ1-3 | TRBV29-1 | 15 | . | CSVGIGQSSGNTIYF | TGCAGCGTTGGGATAGGACAGAGCTCTGGAAACACCATATATTTT
. | TRBJ1-3 | TRBV5-8 | 12 | . | CASSSDRNTIYF | TGTGCCAGCAGCTCTGACAGAAACACCATATATTTT
. | TRBJ2-7 | TRBV28 | 14 | TRBD1 | CASSFGTVFYEQYF | TGTGCCAGCAGTTTTGGGACAGTCTTCTACGAGCAGTACTTC
. | TRBJ1-3 | TRBV6-5 | 15 | TRBD1 | CASSYGRQGQNTIYF | TGTGCCAGCAGTTACGGACGACAGGGGCAGAACACCATATATTTT
. | TRBJ2-5 | TRBV6-6 | 14 | TRBD1 | CASSLGQGAETQYF | TGTGCCAGCAGCTTGGGACAGGGGGCAGAGACCCAGTACTTC
. | TRBJ2-7 | TRBV6-5 | 14 | . | CASSLAQRNYEQYF | TGTGCCAGCAGCTTAGCGCAAAGAAACTACGAGCAGTACTTC
. | TRBJ2-7 | TRBV11-2 | 15 | TRBD1 | CASSPQTGENYEQYF | TGTGCCAGCAGCCCGCAGACAGGGGAGAACTACGAGCAGTACTTC
once | TRBJ2-6 | TRBV6-1 | 15 | . | CASSSDSSGANVLTF | TGTGCCAGCAGTTCCGACAGCTCTGGGGCCAACGTCCTGACTTTC
. | TRBJ2-7 | TRBV4-1 | 17 | TRBD2 | CASSQEGLAREAGEQYF | TGCGCCAGCAGCCAAGAAGGACTAGCGCGGGAGGCCGGCGAGCAGTACTTC
. | TRBJ2-3 | TRBV5-4 | 16 | . | CASSLGGQTSTDTQYF | TGTGCCAGCAGCTTGGGGGGCCAAACTAGCACAGATACGCAGTATTTT
. | TRBJ2-5 | TRBV6-1 | 13 | . | CASRRGRWETQYF | TGTGCCAGCAGACGGGGGCGCTGGGAGACCCAGTACTTC
few | TRBJ2-2 | TRBV18 | 12 | . | CASSGLSGELFF | TGTGCCAGCTCAGGGCTTTCCGGGGAGCTGTTTTTT
once | TRBJ2-1 | TRBV10-2 | 15 | TRBD2 | CASSPTSGRVNEQFF | TGCGCCAGCAGTCCGACTAGCGGGAGGGTCAATGAGCAGTTCTTC
. | TRBJ2-2 | TRBV7-2 | 16 | . | CASSLVRQANTGELFF | TGTGCCAGCAGCTTAGTTCGGCAGGCGAACACCGGGGAGCTGTTTTTT
once | TRBJ1-4 | TRBV9 | 14 | . | CASSPTATNEKLFF | TGTGCCAGCAGCCCCACCGCAACTAATGAAAAACTGTTTTTT
once | TRBJ2-7 | TRBV4-2 | 15 | . | CASSQGLGGSYEQYF | TGTGCCAGCAGCCAGGGCCTAGGGGGGTCCTACGAGCAGTACTTC
. | TRBJ1-5 | TRBV28 | 16 | TRBD1 | CASRAAGTGGNQPQHF | TGTGCCAGCAGGGCCGCCGGGACAGGGGGCAATCAGCCCCAGCATTTT
. | TRBJ2-7 | TRBV4-1 | 16 | . | CASSQRADGNPYEQYF | TGCGCCAGCAGCCAACGGGCGGACGGAAACCCCTACGAGCAGTACTTC
. | TRBJ1-1 | TRBV5-1 | 13 | . | CASSLTGNTEAFF | TGCGCCAGCAGCCTAACAGGGAACACTGAAGCTTTCTTT
. | TRBJ1-1 | TRBV7-9 | 15 | TRBD1 | CASSPRQGWNTEAFF | TGTGCCAGCAGCCCCCGACAGGGTTGGAACACTGAAGCTTTCTTT
. | TRBJ1-5 | TRBV10-3 | 15 | . | CAISEVLAGGQPQHF | TGTGCCATCAGTGAGGTTTTGGCAGGCGGACAGCCCCAGCATTTT
. | TRBJ1-6 | TRBV18 | 15 | . | CASSPFGEGVSPLHF | TGTGCCAGCTCACCCTTTGGCGAGGGGGTCTCACCCCTCCACTTT
once | TRBJ2-1 | TRBV2 | 13 | . | CASLRTYYNEQFF | TGTGCCAGCCTCAGGACATACTACAATGAGCAGTTCTTC
. | TRBJ2-7 | TRBV7-9 | 13 | . | CASSSTNTYEQYF | TGTGCCAGCAGCTCGACAAATACCTACGAGCAGTACTTC
. | TRBJ2-1 | TRBV9 | 12 | . | CASSAGGGEQFF | TGTGCCAGCAGCGCAGGAGGCGGAGAGCAGTTCTTC
. | TRBJ2-5 | TRBV19 | 13 | . | CASSIPEFETQYF | TGTGCCAGTAGTATTCCAGAGTTTGAGACCCAGTACTTC
. | TRBJ2-2 | TRBV10-1 | 14 | . | CASSLDRNTGELFF | TGCGCCAGCAGTCTTGACAGGAACACCGGGGAGCTGTTTTTT
. | TRBJ2-3 | TRBV2 | 15 | TRBD1 | CASIRDRSSTDTQYF | TGTGCCAGCATTCGGGACAGAAGTAGCACAGATACGCAGTATTTT